The 17 T cell receptor beta chains below all came from one sample that was sequenced in a study of Ad26.COV2.S vaccination and SARS-CoV-2 variants. Treatment described: around 19 received Ad26.COV2.S at low or high dose, single or two shots; about five received placebo; per-sample allocation not given. Samples analyzed were those drawn on day 63 after the first vaccine or placebo injection. The data were produced by immunoSEQ multiplex PCR, yet TCRdb's version contains in-frame clones alone and is incomplete. The sample contains 350,000 to 450,000 clones, 80% to 90% of which appear only once. Here the sequenced sample was peripheral blood, taken in a trial of Ad26.COV2.S vaccine versus placebo. These receptors came from a person aged 18-65 years who received the Ad26.COV2.S COVID-19 vaccine or a placebo.

J is TRBJ1-5 and V is TRBV28, with D possibly being TRBD1 (5 bases). There are 15 residues in the CDR3. From germline, CDR1 is MDHEN and CDR2 SYDVKM. V was clipped by 5 bases and J by 7 bases, with 18 bases between them. Written as DNA, the CDR3 is TGTGCCAGCAGTCTTACCGGGAGGGGACGACAGCCCCAGCATTTT. Translated, it gives CASSLTGRGRQPQHF.

The chain carries TRBV19 and TRBJ1-4; possibly TRBD1 for D (5 bases). The CDR3 extends over 14 amino acids. Germline lookup yields CDR1 LNHDA and CDR2 SQIVND (reference sequence). V was trimmed by 6 bases and J by 8 bases, leaving 16 bases between them. This CDR3 is CASRGQGPGEKLFF. The CDR3 DNA is TGTGCCAGTAGGGGGCAGGGCCCGGGCGAAAAACTGTTTTTT. Using reference TRBV19 and TRBJ1-4 for the parts outside the CDR3, the full variable domain is DGGITQSPKYLFRKEGQNVTLSCEQNLNHDAMYWYRQDPGQGLRLIYYSQIVNDFQKGDIAEGYSVSREKKESFPLTVTSAQKNPTAFYLCASRGQGPGEKLFFGSGTQLSVL.

This clone has a single count. This chain uses TRBV18 with TRBJ2-5, with D unresolved. Germline loops: CDR1 KGHSH, CDR2 LQKENI. V shed 4 bases and J shed 2 bases, with 11 bases lying between them. The CDR3 spans 14 residues. The CDR3, as DNA: TGTGCCAGCTCACTTAACAGAGGACAAGAGACCCAGTACTTC. Its protein is CASSLNRGQETQYF.

The chain links TRBV7-3 to TRBJ1-6; TRBD1 might be the D (5 bases). The germline CDR1 and CDR2 sequences are SGHTA and FQGTGA. With 5 bases removed from V and 11 bases from J, the gap between germline ends came to 16 bases. The CDR3 is 14 residues long. In DNA form, the CDR3 reads TGTGCCAGCAGCCCCACGGGGGGGTCTGCACCCCTCCACTTT. It encodes CASSPTGGSAPLHF.

A single count supports this clone. The chain employs TRBV29-1 and TRBJ2-1; 8 nucleotides line up with TRBD2. V lost 6 bases, J lost 6 bases, and 7 bases stayed unmatched. This CDR3 is built from 13 residues. Germline lookup yields CDR1 SQVTM and CDR2 ANQGSEA. The DNA of the CDR3 is TGCAGCGTGGCCCCCGGGACTAGCAATGAGCAGTTCTTC. The encoded protein is CSVAPGTSNEQFF.

The rearrangement uses TRBV5-1 and TRBJ1-1, with 9 bases matching TRBD1. Germline V CDR1 and CDR2: SGHRS, YFSETQ. Trimming cost V 3 bases and J 1 base; bases outside gene matches: 1. The CDR3 is made up of 14 amino acids. The CDR3 spells CASSWGQGNTEAFF. The DNA of the CDR3 is TGCGCCAGCAGCTGGGGACAGGGGAACACTGAAGCTTTCTTT.

V is TRBV6-4 and J is TRBJ2-5; 8 bases fit TRBD1. Germline V gene data show CDR1 as MRHNA and CDR2 as SNTAGT. This CDR3 comprises 12 residues. Trimming removed 10 bases from V and 7 bases from J; junction bases left unmatched: 8. CDR3 sequence (DNA): TGTGCCAAAACAACAGGGGGTGGGACCCAGTACTTC. Translated, it gives CAKTTGGGTQYF.

This clone was picked up one time. The chain is built from TRBV19 and TRBJ1-2; TRBD1 matches at 8 bases. The CDR3 is 14 residues long. J was trimmed by 10 bases and V by 9 bases; bases with no gene match: 16. CDR1 LNHDA and CDR2 SQIVND come from the germline V gene (reference sequence). The DNA of the CDR3 is TGTGCCAGCAGAAGACAGGGGCCCCTCGATAACTACACCTTC. This codes for CASRRQGPLDNYTF.

V usage is TRBV11-2 and J usage is TRBJ2-1; 11 nucleotides match TRBD1. Germline V gene lookup returns CDR1 SGHAT and CDR2 FQNNGV. The V segment lost 7 bases and the J segment 6 bases; nucleotides outside the gene matches: 8. The CDR3 has 15 amino acids. CDR3 in DNA: TGTGCCAGCAACAGAGGGGACAGGGGGATCAATGAGCAGTTCTTC. It specifies CASNRGDRGINEQFF.

This chain links TRBV24-1 with TRBJ2-7; TRBD1 agrees at 8 bases. Per germline, CDR1 KGHDR and CDR2 SFDVKD. V lost 3 bases, J lost 2 bases, and 2 bases stayed unmatched. CDR3 length: 14 amino acids. The CDR3 nucleotides read TGTGCCACCAGTGATGCGGGACAGGCCTACGAGCAGTACTTC. Its translation is CATSDAGQAYEQYF.

CDR3 DNA sequence: TGTGCCAGTAGTCTCCTTGGGACTAGCGGGACTAGCACAGATACGCAGTATTTT. As protein: CASSLLGTSGTSTDTQYF. The chain combines TRBV19 with TRBJ2-3; the match to TRBD2 covers 13 bases. CDR3 length equals 18 residues. Losses at the gene ends were 5 bases for V and 0 bases for J; bases not matched to a gene: 8. The germline V gene has CDR1 LNHDA and CDR2 SQIVND (reference sequence).

The chain is built from TRBV15 and TRBJ2-7; the D gene could be TRBD1 or TRBD2 (7 bases each). The CDR3 sequence is 14 residues long. In germline, CDR1 is LNHNV, CDR2 YYDKDF (reference sequence). Trimming stripped 1 base from V and 7 bases from J, with 14 bases between. In nucleotides, the CDR3 is TGTGCCACCAGCAGAGTTGCCAGGGGGGGAGAGCAGTACTTC. Amino acid sequence: CATSRVARGGEQYF.

This chain links TRBV4-3 with TRBJ1-1; TRBD1 might be the D (6 bases). Germline V lookup: CDR1 LGHNA, CDR2 YSLEER. The CDR3 totals 14 residues. The V and J ends lost 4 bases and 10 bases respectively, with 19 bases between them. The CDR3, as DNA: TGCGCCAGCAGCCCCCTTGGGGGGCCGAGGGGAGCTTTCTTT. Protein sequence: CASSPLGGPRGAFF.

This chain connects TRBV5-6 to TRBJ2-7; TRBD2 matches 9 bases. CDR3 length: 14 residues. From germline, CDR1 is SGHDT and CDR2 YYEEEE. V was clipped by 7 bases and J by 4 bases; unmatched bases: 9. The CDR3: CASLRLADFYEQYF. DNA for the CDR3: TGTGCCAGCCTTAGACTAGCGGACTTTTACGAGCAGTACTTC.

The chain recombines TRBV6-5 with TRBJ2-7, with TRBD2 as a possible D gene (6 bases). Trimming left V 10 bases short and J 0 bases short, with 19 bases between. CDR1 is MNHEY, CDR2 SVGAGI, per germline. The length of the CDR3 is 15 residues. CDR3 region: CATRLAEGSSYEQYF. The CDR3 DNA reads as TGTGCCACCCGGTTAGCGGAGGGAAGCTCCTACGAGCAGTACTTC.

The rearrangement links TRBV19 to TRBJ2-2, with D unclear. From germline, CDR1 is LNHDA and CDR2 SQIVND (reference sequence). This CDR3 has 13 residues. Trimming cost V 5 bases and J 9 bases, with 13 bases left between them. CDR3 DNA: TGTGCCAGTAGTGTGGACCCTCCGTGGGAGCTGTTTTTT. Translated, it gives CASSVDPPWELFF.

Of note for this clone: Its ends do not fully match the called genes, so a read error is possible. As DNA, the CDR3 is TGTGCCAGTAGTATTAACGGGCTAGCGGGAGCCCCCGGAGACTTC. It is translated as CASSINGLAGAPGDF. V usage is TRBV19 and J usage is TRBJ2-7; 10 bases fit TRBD2. CDR3 length: 15 amino acids. Germline loops: CDR1 LNHDA, CDR2 SQIVND (reference sequence).